The 5 T cell receptor beta chains below were found in one sample sequenced in a study of blood T cell repertoires in COVID-19. Here immunoSEQ multiplex PCR was the method, and the copy in TCRdb shows in-frame clones only, minus some. The table lists around 360,000 clones, roughly 84% of them singletons. Sequencing was performed on PBMCs or T cells enriched from blood (not recorded which). The receptors derive from a woman aged 25 to 39 who had recovered from COVID-19.

With regard to this clone: This specimen includes other DNA sequences encoding the same CDR3. The CDR3 DNA follows: TGTGCCACCAGCAGAGATCGACGGGGCACTGAAGCTTTCTTT. It is translated as CATSRDRRGTEAFF. The chain couples TRBV15 to TRBJ1-1; unclear D gene. Germline CDR1 LNHNV, CDR2 YYDKDF (reference sequence). Trimming took 0 bases from V and 4 from J, leaving 9 bases between them. The CDR3 covers 14 residues.

The chain joins TRBV5-6 to TRBJ1-2, with 7 positions matching TRBD1. The junction had 7 bases not matched to a gene; V was cut back by 2 bases and J by 0 bases. CDR1 SGHDT and CDR2 YYEEEE come from the germline V gene. This CDR3 region has 16 residues. CDR3 in amino acids: CASSFGTDLPNYGYTF. The CDR3 region has the DNA TGTGCCAGCAGCTTCGGGACAGATTTACCTAACTATGGCTACACCTTC.

The V gene is TRBV4-1, the J gene TRBJ2-7; 13 nucleotides match TRBD2. This CDR3 has 18 residues. Germline trimming cut 4 bases from V and 2 bases from J; bases unmatched to any gene: 11. Germline CDR1 and CDR2: MGHRA and YSYEKL. The CDR3 region is CASSPGTSGKRTTYEQYF. In DNA form, the CDR3 reads TGCGCCAGCAGCCCAGGGACTAGCGGGAAGCGGACAACCTACGAGCAGTACTTC.

The chain joins TRBV30 to TRBJ1-6; tentatively, D is TRBD1 (5 bases). The CDR3 runs 15 residues. Germline V lookup: CDR1 GTSNPN, CDR2 SVGIG (reference sequence). V was trimmed by 0 bases and J by 8 bases, leaving 14 bases between them. CDR3 coding DNA: TGTGCCTGGAGTGTACTGGGCAAGGGGTATTCACCCCTCCACTTT. Translation gives CAWSVLGKGYSPLHF.

This chain connects TRBV18 to TRBJ1-6; TRBD1 matches at 7 bases. The CDR3 sequence is 14 residues long. Germline assignment: CDR1 KGHSH and CDR2 LQKENI. The ends lost 4 bases at V and 8 bases at J; junction bases unmatched: 5. CDR3 loop: CASSRGQLDSPLHF. The CDR3, as DNA: TGTGCCAGCTCACGGGGACAGTTAGATTCACCCCTCCACTTT.